Described below is a single T cell receptor beta chain sequence and its context. No antigen is known for it. The J segment lost 5 bases and the V segment lost 3 bases, leaving 7 bases of the junction unmatched. The CDR3 is 15 residues long. CDR1 is SGHNT and CDR2 is YENEEA in the germline V gene. These data originate in a study of OX40 agonist ivuxolimab in advanced cancers. Study-wide results and limits: Patients with a partial response at 0.1-3.0 mg/kg had among the lowest clonal expansion.

This table comes from immunoSEQ multiplex PCR, and its TCRdb copy is limited to in-frame clones, with some not included. This sample has more than 55,000 clones, with 79% found just once. The sequences come from CD4+ or CD8+ T cells sorted from blood, collected in a trial of the OX40 agonist ivuxolimab. This TCR was sampled from an adult with an advanced solid tumor such as melanoma, head and neck, liver or kidney cancer. The V call is TRBV11-3, the J call TRBJ2-1; 7 bases map to TRBD2. The CDR3 DNA follows: TGTGCCAGCAGCTTCCTAGCGGATAACAACAATGAGCAGTTCTTC. Translated, it gives CASSFLADNNNEQFF.